These 21 T cell receptor beta chains originate from one sample sequenced in a study of cytomegalovirus exposure and HLA in healthy donors. Vbeta (60) and Jbeta (13) primers were used in the PCR. TCRdb's copy holds only in-frame clones and misses some; the assay was immunoSEQ multiplex PCR. Of approximately 100,000 clones detected, roughly 73% appear once; the ten largest clones hold 3.8%. Sample: PBMCs. These receptor sequences come from a woman between 40 and 55 years old in good health and CMV-seronegative.

V is TRBV28 and J is TRBJ2-1, with 8 bases that match TRBD2. After removal of 4 bases from V and 8 bases from J, the junction contained 13 bases not matched to a gene. There are 16 residues in the CDR3. Germline CDR1 is MDHEN and CDR2 is SYDVKM. CDR3 bases: TGTGCCAGCAGTTGGGCGGGGGGTACCCCTCGGGATGAGCAGTTCTTC. Encoded protein: CASSWAGGTPRDEQFF. The variable domain in full, completed from reference TRBV28 and TRBJ2-1, reads DVKVTQSSRYLVKRTGEKVFLECVQDMDHENMFWYRQDPGLGLRLIYFSYDVKMKEKGDIPEGYSVSREKKERFSLILESASTNQTSMYLCASSWAGGTPRDEQFFGPGTRLTVL.

The V gene is TRBV6-6, the J gene TRBJ2-2, with TRBD1 as a possible D gene (6 bases). The CDR3 length is 15 residues. The V gene lost 0 bases and the J gene lost 1 base, with 6 bases spanning the gap. Germline loops: CDR1 MNHNY, CDR2 SVGAGI (reference sequence). As DNA, the CDR3 is TGTGCCAGCAGTTACTCCAGGGGGAACACCGGGGAGCTGTTTTTT. Translation gives CASSYSRGNTGELFF.

This chain links TRBV7-8 with TRBJ1-1; D perhaps matches TRBD1 (6 bases). The CDR3 loop spans 20 amino acids. CDR1 and CDR2 (germline): SGHVS, FQNEAQ. Deletions cut 4 bases from V and 5 bases from J, with 32 bases between. The CDR3 protein is CASSSPRGQPSIFLRTEAFF. CDR3 nucleotides: TGTGCCAGCAGCTCGCCGAGGGGACAACCTTCGATTTTTTTGAGGACTGAAGCTTTCTTT.

The sample holds one count of this clone. This chain joins TRBV7-2 and TRBJ2-7; D gene uncertain. Germline V CDR1 and CDR2: SGHTA, FQGNSA. This CDR3 spans 13 amino acids. Trimming cost V 5 bases and J 3 bases, with 11 bases left between them. In DNA form, the CDR3 reads TGTGCCAGCAGCCCCAGACACAACTACGAGCAGTACTTC. It is translated as CASSPRHNYEQYF.

This chain links TRBV18 with TRBJ2-6; D is unresolved. V was pared by 3 bases and J by 2 bases, with 8 bases between. Germline V lookup: CDR1 KGHSH, CDR2 LQKENI. CDR3 length: 15 amino acids. CDR3: CASSPQQPGANVLTF. Written as DNA, the CDR3 is TGTGCCAGCTCACCCCAACAACCTGGGGCCAACGTCCTGACTTTC.

The rearrangement uses TRBV7-6 and TRBJ2-1; D uncertain. Per the germline V gene, CDR1 is SGHVS and CDR2 is FNYEAQ. Trimming shortened V by 1 base and J by 0 bases, and 4 bases separated the two germline ends. This CDR3 region has 14 residues. The CDR3 reads CASSLDGSYNEQFF. DNA of the CDR3: TGTGCCAGCAGCTTAGACGGCTCCTACAATGAGCAGTTCTTC.

This chain links TRBV15 with TRBJ1-1, with 9 bases identical to TRBD1. In germline, CDR1 is LNHNV, CDR2 YYDKDF (reference sequence). This CDR3 has 14 amino acids. With V trimmed by 6 bases and J by 2 bases, 4 bases remained unmatched. Here the CDR3 reads CATRADRGNTEAFF. Here the CDR3 DNA reads TGTGCCACCAGAGCGGACAGGGGAAACACTGAAGCTTTCTTT.

This chain connects TRBV5-4 to TRBJ2-1, with TRBD1 as a possible D gene (7 bases). The germline gives CDR1 SGHNT, CDR2 YYREEE (reference sequence). This CDR3 contains 16 residues. Deletions cut 4 bases from V and 4 bases from J, with 18 bases between. This CDR3 reads CASSQPRGTEYNEQFF. CDR3 DNA sequence: TGTGCCAGCAGCCAACCCCGGGGGACAGAATACAATGAGCAGTTCTTC.

This chain joins TRBV30 and TRBJ1-2; no firm D call. There are 15 residues in the CDR3. Germline V CDR1 and CDR2: GTSNPN, SVGIG (reference sequence). V was pared by 0 bases and J by 8 bases, with 19 bases between. CDR3 DNA: TGTGCCTGGAGTGTACTAGCTGGGCGTTTGAACGGCTACACCTTC. Its translation is CAWSVLAGRLNGYTF.

A word on this clone: One junction end does not reproduce the germline sequence, and a read error may be involved. V usage is TRBV6-4 and J usage is TRBJ1-6; D gene uncertain. The germline CDR1 and CDR2 sequences are MRHNA and SNTAGT. This CDR3 has 14 amino acids. The CDR3 sequence is CASSDSLSGSPLNF. CDR3 in DNA: TGTGCCAGCAGTGACTCCCTTTCCGGTTCACCCCTCAACTTT.

This chain uses TRBV19 with TRBJ2-5; maybe TRBD1 (5 bases). Germline values: CDR1 LNHDA, CDR2 SQIVND (reference sequence). The ends were cut back, 5 bases at V and 3 bases at J, with 13 bases in the middle. The CDR3 is made up of 14 amino acids. The CDR3 nucleotides read TGTGCCAGTAGTCTGATGATGACAGAAGAGACCCAGTACTTC. It specifies CASSLMMTEETQYF.

A single count supports this clone. This sequence joins TRBV12-5 and TRBJ1-2; D perhaps matches TRBD1 (5 bases). CDR1 and CDR2 from the germline V gene are LGHNT and FRNRAP. The CDR3 extends over 17 amino acids. Deletions cut 0 bases from V and 5 bases from J, with 19 bases between. The CDR3 here is CASGLVTLTANLYGYTF. CDR3 in DNA: TGTGCTAGTGGTTTGGTAACGCTGACAGCTAACCTTTATGGCTACACCTTC. The full variable domain, rest sourced from reference TRBV12-5 and TRBJ1-2, is DARVTQTPRHKVTEMGQEVTMRCQPILGHNTVFWYRQTMMQGLELLAYFRNRAPLDDSGMPKDRFSAEMPDATLATLKIQPSEPRDSAVYFCASGLVTLTANLYGYTFGSGTRLTVV.

The V gene is TRBV7-6, the J gene TRBJ2-1, with D unclear. Trimming stripped 2 bases from V and 7 bases from J, with 6 bases between. Per the germline V gene, CDR1 is SGHVS and CDR2 is FNYEAQ. The CDR3 consists of 12 residues. The CDR3 spells CASSLNPNEQFF. The CDR3 DNA follows: TGTGCCAGCAGCTTAAATCCTAATGAGCAGTTCTTC.

This clone showed up just a few times. This chain links TRBV6-5 with TRBJ2-6, with D perhaps matching TRBD2 (6 bases). V was cut by 7 bases and J by 0 bases, with 10 bases left in between. The CDR3 covers 15 residues. In germline, CDR1 is MNHEY, CDR2 SVGAGI. The CDR3: CASTPGDSGANVLTF. The CDR3 DNA follows: TGTGCCAGCACGCCGGGGGACTCTGGGGCCAACGTCCTGACTTTC.

As concerns this clone: The junction and the germline gene differ at one end; a read error may be behind it. The chain joins TRBV13 to TRBJ1-6, with 8 bases matching TRBD1. The CDR3 extends over 14 amino acids. Germline V gives CDR1 PRHDT, CDR2 FYEKMQ (reference sequence). The CDR3 loop reads CASRPGGGRAPLNF. The CDR3 DNA sequence: TGTGCCAGCAGGCCAGGGGGCGGACGAGCACCCCTCAACTTT.

The rearrangement uses TRBV7-9 and TRBJ1-5; D not certain. V lost 5 bases to trimming and J lost 0 bases, with 11 bases between them. Germline V gene lookup returns CDR1 SEHNR and CDR2 FQNEAQ (reference sequence). The CDR3 runs 15 residues. CDR3: CASSHPGDSNQPQHF. For the CDR3, the DNA is TGTGCCAGCAGCCACCCAGGCGATAGCAATCAGCCCCAGCATTTT. The variable domain in full, with the rest retrieved from reference TRBV7-9 and TRBJ1-5, is DTGVSQNPRHKITKRGQNVTFRCDPISEHNRLYWYRQTLGQGPEFLTYFQNEAQLEKSRLLSDRFSAERPKGSFSTLEIQRTEQGDSAMYLCASSHPGDSNQPQHFGDGTRLSIL.

V usage is TRBV14 and J usage is TRBJ2-6; 7 bases fit TRBD1. The CDR3 has 15 amino acids. V dropped 6 bases and J dropped 1; count of bases not matched to a gene: 3. The germline V gene has CDR1 SGHDN and CDR2 FVKESK. CDR3 coding DNA: TGTGCCAGCAGGCTACAGGGGTCTGGGGCCAACGTCCTGACTTTC. This codes for CASRLQGSGANVLTF.

This clone was picked up one time. The rearrangement joins TRBV9 to TRBJ1-1, with no clear D. In germline, CDR1 is SGDLS, CDR2 YYNGEE. The CDR3 is 14 amino acids. Between the trimmed V and J ends, which lost 4 bases and 0 bases, there was a span of 10 bases. The CDR3 coding sequence is TGTGCCAGCAGCCCCAGGCCTATGAACACTGAAGCTTTCTTT. Amino acid sequence: CASSPRPMNTEAFF.

The rearrangement uses TRBV5-1 and TRBJ2-1; 9 bases match TRBD1. Trimming cost V 4 bases and J 9 bases; bases outside gene matches: 5. Germline V gene lookup returns CDR1 SGHRS and CDR2 YFSETQ. This CDR3 comprises 13 residues. CDR3 nucleotides: TGCGCCAGCAGCGTGGGACAGGGAAGTGAGCAGTTCTTC. This gives the protein CASSVGQGSEQFF.

This clone has only one observation. The CDR3 sequence: CASSLGGQGNTEAFF. CDR3 coding DNA: TGTGCCAGCAGTTTGGGGGGACAGGGGAACACTGAAGCTTTCTTT. V usage is TRBV28 and J usage is TRBJ1-1; 9 nucleotides align to TRBD1. There are 15 residues in the CDR3. The V segment lost 3 bases and the J segment 1 base; nucleotides outside the gene matches: 3. The V gene's germline CDR1 is MDHEN and CDR2 SYDVKM.

Comments on this clone: This may be a read error: a much more frequent sequence differs by one nucleotide. Other nucleotide sequences in the sample specify the same CDR3. The chain uses TRBV27 and TRBJ2-7; tentatively, D is TRBD2 (6 bases). This CDR3 spans 13 amino acids. Germline CDR1 reads MNHEY; CDR2 reads SMNVEV (reference sequence). Here the CDR3 DNA reads TGTGCCAGCAGCGCCGGGAGCTCCTACGAGCAGTACTTT. It is translated as CASSAGSSYEQYF.